The 17 T cell receptor beta chains below all came from one sample that was sequenced in a study of control samples from healthy donors and cancer patients. TCRdb's copy holds only in-frame clones and misses some; the assay was immunoSEQ multiplex PCR. The table shows about 140,000 clones, with about 90% occurring only once. The sequenced sample consisted of blood. The receptors stem from a young man in good health.

The CDR3 DNA sequence: TGTGCCAGCAGCTTTGACGGGCGGTCGGAATACGAGCAGTACTTC. It yields the protein CASSFDGRSEYEQYF. The rearrangement uses TRBV5-4 and TRBJ2-7; no clear D gene. Germline V CDR1 and CDR2: SGHNT, YYREEE (reference sequence). Trimming left V 2 bases short and J 4 bases short, with 16 bases between. This CDR3 contains 15 residues.

This rearrangement joins TRBV11-2 to TRBJ1-2; weak D call: TRBD1 (5 bases). Trimming shortened V by 5 bases and J by 7 bases, and 8 bases separated the two germline ends. Germline values: CDR1 SGHAT, CDR2 FQNNGV. The CDR3 runs 11 residues. CDR3 DNA sequence: TGTGCCAGCAGCGGGGGGTCTGGCTACACCTTC. Its translation is CASSGGSGYTF.

This rearrangement joins TRBV27 to TRBJ1-3; D gene ambiguous. The CDR3 consists of 12 residues. The germline V and J ends were trimmed by 10 bases and 0 bases, with 7 bases remaining between them. CDR1 is MNHEY and CDR2 is SMNVEV in the germline V gene (reference sequence). CDR3 in amino acids: CATGFSGNTIYF. Here the CDR3 DNA reads TGTGCCACGGGTTTCTCTGGAAACACCATATATTTT.

Here the CDR3 DNA reads TGTGCCAGCTCACAAAGGGGGACCGGGCCCACAACTAATGAAAAACTGTTTTTT. This sequence encodes CASSQRGTGPTTNEKLFF. V gene TRBV18 combines with J gene TRBJ1-4; D is possibly TRBD1 (6 bases). The CDR3 consists of 18 residues. Germline V gene data show CDR1 as KGHSH and CDR2 as LQKENI. Trimming took 4 bases from V and 0 from J, leaving 18 bases between them.

The rearrangement uses TRBV25-1 and TRBJ2-7, with D perhaps matching TRBD1 (5 bases). V was clipped by 0 bases and J by 6 bases, with 24 bases between them. CDR1 is MGHDK, CDR2 SYGVNS, per germline. This CDR3 contains 18 residues. CDR3 in DNA: TGTGCCAGCAGTGAATATTTCGGCAGGGCAGGGCGGATTCCCGAGCAGTACTTC. Amino acids: CASSEYFGRAGRIPEQYF.

The rearrangement links TRBV27 to TRBJ1-6; TRBD1 agrees at 11 bases. CDR1 is MNHEY, CDR2 SMNVEV, per germline (reference sequence). V lost 2 bases and J lost 6; bases outside the gene matches: 3. CDR3 length: 16 residues. The CDR3 DNA follows: TGTGCCAGCAGTTTAGGGACAGGGGGATTTAATTCACCCCTCCACTTT. As protein: CASSLGTGGFNSPLHF.

The chain couples TRBV6-4 to TRBJ2-3, with D possibly being TRBD2 (6 bases). The CDR3 sequence is 14 residues long. The V end was cut by 2 bases, the J end by 12 bases, with 18 bases between. Looked up from germline, CDR1 is MRHNA and CDR2 is SNTAGT. Here the CDR3 DNA reads TGTGCCAGCAGTGACACGGTGATCGGGGGTTTTCAGTATTTT. Residues: CASSDTVIGGFQYF.

The chain is built from TRBV19 and TRBJ1-2; D might be TRBD1 (6 bases). CDR1 is LNHDA, CDR2 SQIVND, per germline (reference sequence). Trimming stripped 3 bases from V and 4 bases from J, with 15 bases between. The length of the CDR3 is 15 residues. The CDR3: CASSIRTEGTYGYTF. CDR3 nucleotide sequence: TGTGCCAGTAGTATCAGGACAGAAGGTACCTATGGCTACACCTTC.

The genes are TRBV18 and TRBJ2-7; 9 bases map to TRBD1. The CDR3 spans 16 residues. The ends lost 3 bases at V and 1 base at J; junction bases unmatched: 7. CDR1 is KGHSH, CDR2 LQKENI, per germline. The CDR3 DNA reads as TGTGCCAGCTCACCCGCCGGGACAGGGTTATCCTACGAGCAGTACTTC. Its protein is CASSPAGTGLSYEQYF. Using reference TRBV18 and TRBJ2-7 for the parts outside the CDR3, the full variable domain is NAGVMQNPRHLVRRRGQEARLRCSPMKGHSHVYWYRQLPEEGLKFMVYLQKENIIDESGMPKERFSAEFPKEGPSILRIQQVVRGDSAAYFCASSPAGTGLSYEQYFGPGTRLTVT.

The chain couples TRBV19 to TRBJ2-3; TRBD1 matches at 9 bases. CDR1 is LNHDA and CDR2 is SQIVND in the germline V gene (reference sequence). V dropped 0 bases and J dropped 7; count of bases not matched to a gene: 11. The CDR3 covers 17 residues. The CDR3, as DNA: TGTGCCAGTAGTATAGACGCCGGGGGACAGGGTATGAATACGCAGTATTTT. As protein: CASSIDAGGQGMNTQYF.

The genes are TRBV7-9 and TRBJ1-4, with 8 bases that match TRBD1. Looked up from germline, CDR1 is SEHNR and CDR2 is FQNEAQ (reference sequence). The CDR3 has 17 amino acids. The V segment lost 3 bases and the J segment 0 bases; nucleotides outside the gene matches: 6. The DNA of the CDR3 is TGTGCCAGCAGCTTCCGGACAGGGATAGCAACTAATGAAAAACTGTTTTTT. It translates to CASSFRTGIATNEKLFF.

J is TRBJ1-1 and V is TRBV7-2, with a tentative D call TRBD1 (6 bases). The V end lost 0 bases, the J end lost 3 bases, and 11 bases lay between the germline ends. The CDR3 has 15 residues. CDR1 is SGHTA, CDR2 FQGNSA, per germline. CDR3 DNA sequence: TGTGCCAGCAGCTTAGCGTCGGGGGCCCACACTGAAGCTTTCTTT. Translating it yields CASSLASGAHTEAFF.

The J gene is TRBJ2-7, the V gene TRBV5-6, with 7 bases lining up with TRBD2. CDR3 length: 16 amino acids. Germline V gene data show CDR1 as SGHDT and CDR2 as YYEEEE. V gave up 0 bases and J gave up 0 bases; unmatched junction bases: 6. The CDR3 spells CASSLVASGVSYEQYF. In DNA form, the CDR3 reads TGTGCCAGCAGCTTGGTCGCTAGCGGAGTCTCCTACGAGCAGTACTTC.

This rearrangement joins TRBV7-3 to TRBJ2-2; 10 nucleotides match TRBD2. Germline values: CDR1 SGHTA, CDR2 FQGTGA. CDR3 length: 17 amino acids. V shed 5 bases and J 7 bases; nucleotides not matched to a gene: 13. The CDR3 region is CASSALGLAGGVGELFF. The CDR3 DNA is TGTGCCAGCAGCGCCCTGGGGTTAGCGGGGGGCGTCGGGGAGCTGTTTTTT.

This chain connects TRBV10-2 to TRBJ2-3; weak D call: TRBD1 (5 bases). This CDR3 has 13 amino acids. Germline CDR1 reads WSHSY; CDR2 reads SAAADI. V gave up 8 bases and J gave up 4 bases, with 13 bases separating them. CDR3: CASRLKGPDTQYF. The CDR3 bases are TGCGCCAGCCGACTTAAGGGGCCAGATACGCAGTATTTT.

The rearrangement uses TRBV5-1 and TRBJ1-4; TRBD1 matches at 9 bases. CDR3 length: 15 amino acids. V shed 0 bases and J 7 bases; nucleotides not matched to a gene: 4. The germline CDR1 and CDR2 sequences are SGHRS and YFSETQ. CDR3 coding DNA: TGCGCCAGCAGCTTGGAAGGGACAGGGTCTGAAAAACTGTTTTTT. This encodes CASSLEGTGSEKLFF.

The chain is built from TRBV11-2 and TRBJ1-4, with D hard to call. V lost 2 bases and J 8 bases, leaving 9 bases between the germline ends. Germline lookup yields CDR1 SGHAT and CDR2 FQNNGV. The CDR3 is 13 amino acids. The DNA of the CDR3 is TGTGCCAGCAGCTTAATATCTGGGGAAAAACTGTTTTTT. It translates to CASSLISGEKLFF.